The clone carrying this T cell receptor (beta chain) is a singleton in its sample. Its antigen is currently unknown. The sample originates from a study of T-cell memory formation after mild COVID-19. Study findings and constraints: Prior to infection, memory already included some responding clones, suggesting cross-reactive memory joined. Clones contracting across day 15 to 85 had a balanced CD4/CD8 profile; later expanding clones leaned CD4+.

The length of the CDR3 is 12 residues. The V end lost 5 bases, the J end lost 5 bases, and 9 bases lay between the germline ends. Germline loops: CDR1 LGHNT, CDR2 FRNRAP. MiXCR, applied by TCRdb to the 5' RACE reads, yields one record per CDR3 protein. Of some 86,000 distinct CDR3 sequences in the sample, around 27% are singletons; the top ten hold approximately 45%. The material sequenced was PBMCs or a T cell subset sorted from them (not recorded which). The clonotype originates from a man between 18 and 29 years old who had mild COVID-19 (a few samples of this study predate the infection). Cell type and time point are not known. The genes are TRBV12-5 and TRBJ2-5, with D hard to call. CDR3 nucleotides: TGTGCTAGTGGTGGAACACAGGAGACCCAGTACTTC. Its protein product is CASGGTQETQYF.